The T cell receptor (beta chain) described here comes from a study of memory B cells and T cells in multiple sclerosis. CFSE-dim autoproliferating and CFSE-high non-proliferating T cells from unstimulated culture were sequenced separately. Over 4.5x10^7 CFSE-labeled PBMCs were cultured 7 to 8 days unstimulated, then replicate wells were pooled. Without exogenous stimuli, approximately 0.5 uM CFSE-labeled PBMCs were cultured serum-free. The CDR3 sequence is 14 residues long. Looked up from germline, CDR1 is SQVTM and CDR2 is ANQGSEA. The V end lost 6 bases, the J end lost 5 bases, and 16 bases lay between the germline ends. Findings of the study overall: Compartments had unequal clone-set sizes, affecting shared clonotype counts.

Worth noting for this clone: Its target is unknown.

Only in-frame clones appear in the TCRdb table, and some are missing; sequencing was by immunoSEQ multiplex PCR. The sample has under 50,000 clones, over 75% seen once. The sequencing input was PBMCs from blood kept in culture. The TCR was taken from a human donor with multiple sclerosis. The chain joins TRBV29-1 to TRBJ2-2; D may be TRBD2 (6 bases). The CDR3 DNA reads TGCAGCGTCCCCCGGGGTGGGAGGACCGGGGAGCTGTTTTTT. Protein sequence: CSVPRGGRTGELFF.